The 18 T cell receptor beta chains below were found in one sample sequenced in a study of OX40 agonist ivuxolimab in advanced cancers. Library preparation employed the immunoSEQ multiplex PCR assay. TCRdb holds this immuneACCESS table with in-frame rearrangements only. Some clones are missing; in checked studies, unresolved V genes explain under half, and the rest has no known cause. This sample gives some 60,000 clones in total; roughly 90% of them show up just once. The ten top clones hold roughly 13% of the sample. The specimen comprised CD4+ or CD8+ T cells sorted from blood, sampled in a trial of the OX40 agonist ivuxolimab. These receptors were obtained from an adult with an advanced solid tumor such as melanoma, head and neck, liver or kidney cancer.

The genes are TRBV6-6 and TRBJ2-7; D is unclear. Germline V CDR1 and CDR2: MNHNY, SVGAGI (reference sequence). This CDR3 spans 13 amino acids. V was clipped by 5 bases and J by 5 bases, with 13 bases between them. The CDR3 DNA sequence: TGTGCCAGCAGTCCTACGTCACAAAACGAGCAGTACTTC. It translates to CASSPTSQNEQYF.

The rearrangement joins TRBV15 to TRBJ2-7, with 12 bases identical to TRBD1. Germline values: CDR1 LNHNV, CDR2 YYDKDF (reference sequence). Unmatched junction bases numbered 9, after V lost 5 bases and J lost 7 bases. This CDR3 is 15 amino acids long. The chain's CDR3 is CATSGSGQGAGEQYF. CDR3 coding DNA: TGTGCCACCAGCGGCTCGGGACAGGGGGCAGGGGAGCAGTACTTC.

The genes are TRBV4-1 and TRBJ1-5; D is uncertain. V was cut by 1 base and J by 0 bases, with 16 bases left in between. CDR1 MGHRA and CDR2 YSYEKL come from the germline V gene. There are 18 residues in the CDR3. CDR3 sequence: CASSQGGLGEYSNQPQHF. The CDR3 bases are TGCGCCAGCAGCCAAGGTGGACTTGGGGAGTATAGCAATCAGCCCCAGCATTTT.

Here the CDR3 DNA reads TGTGCCAGCAGCAAATTGGGGGGTTGTAGCGGGAGGCCCAATGAGCAGTTCTTC. Protein product: CASSKLGGCSGRPNEQFF. The chain recombines TRBV21-1 with TRBJ2-1; the table's D call of TRBD2 was not tested on the DNA. TRBV21-1 is recorded as a pseudogene. This CDR3 is 18 amino acids long.

V and J are TRBV7-6 and TRBJ2-5, with D possibly matching TRBD2 (6 bases). The CDR3 spans 16 residues. Germline values: CDR1 SGHVS, CDR2 FNYEAQ. V lost 5 bases to trimming and J lost 4 bases, with 20 bases between them. Here the CDR3 DNA reads TGTGCCAGCAGCCTCTCGGGACTCTTAAGCGGAGAGACCCAGTACTTC. Its translation is CASSLSGLLSGETQYF.

Worth noting for this clone: Other DNA sequences from this sample encode an identical CDR3 as well. The genes are TRBV7-9 and TRBJ2-5, with 7 bases fitting TRBD1. CDR1 is SEHNR, CDR2 FQNEAQ, per germline (reference sequence). The CDR3 consists of 15 residues. Trimming at V came to 5 bases and at J to 2 bases, leaving 8 bases not matched to a gene. The CDR3 nucleotides read TGTGCCAGCAGCCTGAGACAGGGCCTACAAGAGACCCAGTACTTC. It encodes CASSLRQGLQETQYF.

The V gene is TRBV7-9, the J gene TRBJ2-1; 7 bases are a match to TRBD2. CDR3 size: 17 residues. Germline V lookup: CDR1 SEHNR, CDR2 FQNEAQ (reference sequence). Losses at the gene ends were 5 bases for V and 3 bases for J; bases not matched to a gene: 13. The DNA of the CDR3 is TGTGCCAGCAGCGCCCTTGGGCTAGCGGATTTCTACAATGAGCAGTTCTTC. Encoded protein: CASSALGLADFYNEQFF. The full variable domain, in which reference TRBV7-9 and TRBJ2-1 provide the parts outside the CDR3, is DTGVSQNPRHKITKRGQNVTFRCDPISEHNRLYWYRQTLGQGPEFLTYFQNEAQLEKSRLLSDRFSAERPKGSFSTLEIQRTEQGDSAMYLCASSALGLADFYNEQFFGPGTRLTVL.

Concerning this clone: The junction departs from the called germline gene at one end, perhaps through a read error. V usage is TRBV19 and J usage is TRBJ2-1; tentative D call: TRBD2 (6 bases). Germline V gives CDR1 LNHDA, CDR2 SQIVND (reference sequence). The CDR3 runs 14 residues. CDR3 nucleotide sequence: TGTGCCAGTAGCATAGCGGAGTCCTACAATGAGCAGTTCTTC. Encoded protein: CASSIAESYNEQFF.

This clone is categorized as medium-sized (0.01 to 0.1%). CDR3 DNA sequence: TGTGCCACCAGCAGTGCCATGGACTTCATCTCCCCCCAGCAGTTCTTC. Translation: CATSSAMDFISPQQFF. V usage is TRBV15 and J usage is TRBJ2-1, with D possibly TRBD2 on 5 matching bases. Trimming took 3 bases from V and 11 from J, leaving 23 bases between them. This CDR3 comprises 16 residues. Germline values: CDR1 LNHNV, CDR2 YYDKDF (reference sequence).

This rearrangement joins TRBV5-8 to TRBJ2-7; D unresolved. Germline V gene data show CDR1 as SGHTS and CDR2 as YDEGEE. V was clipped by 1 base and J by 5 bases, with 10 bases between them. This CDR3 contains 13 residues. The CDR3 is CASSLKSGDEQYF. CDR3 nucleotides: TGTGCCAGCAGCTTGAAATCCGGAGACGAGCAGTACTTC.

The V gene is TRBV6-5, the J gene TRBJ2-5, with TRBD1 as a possible D gene (6 bases). CDR3 length equals 13 residues. The ends were cut back, 2 bases at V and 10 bases at J, with 14 bases in the middle. Germline CDR1 is MNHEY and CDR2 is SVGAGI. CDR3 nucleotides: TGTGCCAGCAGTTACGGCCCTTCGGGACACCAGTACTTC. Amino acid sequence: CASSYGPSGHQYF.

The rearrangement uses TRBV7-9 and TRBJ2-1; D is possibly TRBD1 or TRBD2 (5 bases each). The germline V gene encodes CDR1 SEHNR and CDR2 FQNEAQ (reference sequence). The V and J ends lost 6 bases and 7 bases respectively, with 10 bases between them. The CDR3 has 12 amino acids. DNA of the CDR3: TGTGCCAGCAGGCAGGGCGGGAATGAGCAGTTCTTC. Protein product: CASRQGGNEQFF.

The V gene is TRBV6-1, the J gene TRBJ2-2; D unresolved. V was shortened by 8 bases and J by 2 bases, with 6 bases between the two germline ends. The CDR3 covers 12 residues. The V gene's germline CDR1 is MNHNS and CDR2 SASEGT. CDR3 nucleotides: TGTGCCAGCTGCAAAAACACCGGGGAGCTGTTTTTT. Protein product: CASCKNTGELFF.

This clone was recorded once. The rearrangement uses TRBV28 and TRBJ1-3; possibly TRBD1 for D (5 bases). The germline V gene has CDR1 MDHEN and CDR2 SYDVKM. The V gene lost 8 bases and the J gene lost 4 bases, with 21 bases spanning the gap. CDR3 length: 16 amino acids. This CDR3 reads CASATEVRETGNTIYF. In DNA form, the CDR3 reads TGTGCCAGCGCGACCGAGGTCAGGGAGACAGGAAACACCATATATTTT.

The V and J genes are TRBV14 and TRBJ1-1, with a possible D match to TRBD1 (5 bases). The CDR3 is made up of 14 amino acids. V was cut by 3 bases and J by 0 bases, with 8 bases left in between. Germline CDR1 reads SGHDN; CDR2 reads FVKESK. The CDR3 nucleotides read TGTGCCAGCAGCCAGGGGGGGATGAACACTGAAGCTTTCTTT. This sequence encodes CASSQGGMNTEAFF.

A single count supports this clone. V is TRBV6-6 and J is TRBJ1-1; D is possibly TRBD1 (5 bases). CDR1 MNHNY and CDR2 SVGAGI come from the germline V gene (reference sequence). This CDR3 region has 14 residues. Trimming took 8 bases from V and 7 from J, leaving 20 bases between them. In DNA, the CDR3 is TGTGCCAGCCTCCTCGACAGCGGGCACATTGAAGCTTTCTTT. Translating gives CASLLDSGHIEAFF.

The chain links TRBV29-1 to TRBJ1-1; TRBD1 is a possible D gene (5 bases). The germline gives CDR1 SQVTM, CDR2 ANQGSEA. This CDR3 comprises 12 residues. The V end was cut by 3 bases, the J end by 6 bases, with 11 bases between. The CDR3 bases are TGCAGCGTTGAGTTTCAGGGACCTGAAGCTTTCTTT. It translates to CSVEFQGPEAFF. Full variable domain (rest looked up from reference TRBV29-1 and TRBJ1-1): SAVISQKPSRDICQRGTSLTIQCQVDSQVTMMFWYRQQPGQSLTLIATANQGSEATYESGFVIDKFPISRPNLTFSTLTVSNMSPEDSSIYLCSVEFQGPEAFFGQGTRLTVV.

The CDR3 reads CASIGGTSGYNEQFF. Here the CDR3 DNA reads TGTGCCAGCATTGGGGGGACTAGCGGGTACAATGAGCAGTTCTTC. The rearrangement links TRBV7-9 to TRBJ2-1, with TRBD2 identical over 12 bases. CDR1 and CDR2 (germline): SEHNR, FQNEAQ (reference sequence). Trimming took 7 bases from V and 4 from J; bases not matched to a gene: 5. The length of the CDR3 is 15 residues.